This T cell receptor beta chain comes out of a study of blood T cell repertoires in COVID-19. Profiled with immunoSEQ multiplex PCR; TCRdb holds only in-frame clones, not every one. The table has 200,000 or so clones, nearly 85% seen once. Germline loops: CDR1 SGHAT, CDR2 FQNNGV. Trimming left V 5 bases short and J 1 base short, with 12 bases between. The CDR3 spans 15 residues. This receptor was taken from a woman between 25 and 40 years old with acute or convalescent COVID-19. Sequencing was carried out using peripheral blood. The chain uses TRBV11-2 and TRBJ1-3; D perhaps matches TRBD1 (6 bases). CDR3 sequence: CASSLFRGSGNTIYF. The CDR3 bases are TGTGCCAGCAGCCTCTTCAGGGGATCTGGAAACACCATATATTTT.